Listed below are T cell receptor beta chains from one sample, sequenced in a study of blood T cells in healthy people across ages. One entry per CDR3 protein results from TCRdb running MiXCR on the 5' RACE reads. The sample records 1.2 million to 1.5 million distinct CDR3 sequences, 42% being singletons. Sequencing input: blood. The receptors shown here come from a young woman in good health. The CDR3 runs from the conserved cysteine through the conserved F or W. D genes are given only for firm matches. Expanded clones get a size class; other rows say once, few or many, or leave the size out.

J gene,D gene,clone size,V gene,CDR3 protein,CDR3 DNA
TRBJ1-2,NA,few,TRBV20-1,CSAEADGGSYTF,TGCAGTGCCGAGGCAGACGGGGGGAGCTACACCTTC
TRBJ2-3,TRBD2,few,TRBV3-1,CASSQGLGTNTDTQYF,TGTGCCAGCAGCCAAGGGCTAGGGACTAACACAGATACGCAGTATTTT
TRBJ1-3,NA,NA,TRBV5-1,CASSLEWGNSGNTIYF,TGCGCCAGCAGCTTGGAATGGGGAAACTCTGGAAACACCATATATTTT
TRBJ1-1,NA,NA,TRBV11-2,CASSLSGTIGAFF,TGTGCCAGCAGCTTATCAGGGACGATTGGAGCTTTCTTT
TRBJ1-1,NA,few,TRBV25-1,CASSEYWGNTEAFF,TGTGCCAGCAGTGAGTATTGGGGGAACACTGAAGCTTTCTTT
TRBJ1-6,NA,NA,TRBV4-1,CASSQDSPFSPLHF,TGCGCCAGCAGCCAAGATTCCCCCTTTTCACCCCTCCACTTT
TRBJ1-2,TRBD1,few,TRBV29-1,CSVATGVYGYTF,TGCAGCGTTGCGACAGGGGTCTATGGCTACACCTTC
TRBJ1-5,NA,NA,TRBV4-1,CASSRPDFNQPQHF,TGCGCCAGCAGCCGCCCAGATTTCAATCAGCCCCAGCATTTT
TRBJ1-1,NA,few,TRBV20-1,CSAEQGTSHTEAFF,TGCAGTGCTGAACAAGGGACGTCCCACACTGAAGCTTTCTTT
TRBJ1-1,NA,NA,TRBV18,CASSPGTQGAEAFF,TGTGCCAGCTCACCAGGGACTCAGGGAGCTGAAGCTTTCTTT
TRBJ2-7,TRBD2,few,TRBV28,CASSLWDLAGEVSEQYF,TGTGCCAGCAGTTTGTGGGATCTGGCGGGGGAAGTGAGCGAGCAGTACTTC
TRBJ1-5,NA,NA,TRBV20-1,CSAREGGWAQHF,TGCAGTGCTAGAGAGGGAGGGTGGGCCCAGCATTTT
TRBJ2-2,NA,NA,TRBV6-6,CASSYRPESTGELFF,TGTGCCAGCAGTTACAGGCCGGAGAGCACCGGGGAGCTGTTTTTT
TRBJ1-1,NA,few,TRBV25-1,CASSVYTEAFF,TGTGCCAGCAGTGTGTATACTGAAGCTTTCTTT
TRBJ1-1,NA,NA,TRBV12-5,CASGPEGGEAFF,TGTGCTAGTGGTCCCGAGGGGGGAGAAGCTTTCTTT
TRBJ2-5,TRBD2,NA,TRBV24-1,CATISGRRETQYF,TGTGCCACCATAAGCGGGAGACGCGAGACCCAGTACTTC